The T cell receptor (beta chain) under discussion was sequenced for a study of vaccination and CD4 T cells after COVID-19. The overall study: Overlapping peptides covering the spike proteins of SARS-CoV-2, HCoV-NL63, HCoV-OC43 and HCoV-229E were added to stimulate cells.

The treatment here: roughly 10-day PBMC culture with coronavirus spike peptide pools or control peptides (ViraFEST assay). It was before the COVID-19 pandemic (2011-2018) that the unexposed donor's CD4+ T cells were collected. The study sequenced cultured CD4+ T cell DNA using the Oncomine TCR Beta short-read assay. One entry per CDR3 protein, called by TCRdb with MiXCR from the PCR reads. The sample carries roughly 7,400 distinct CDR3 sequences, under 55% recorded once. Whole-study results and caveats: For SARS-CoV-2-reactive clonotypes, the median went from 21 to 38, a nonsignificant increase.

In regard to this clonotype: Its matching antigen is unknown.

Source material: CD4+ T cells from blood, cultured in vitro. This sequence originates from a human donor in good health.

In DNA form, the CDR3 reads TGTGCCAGCCACACTGAAAGGGGCGCTGAAGCTTTCTTT. Amino acids: CASHTERGAEAFF. J is TRBJ1-1 and V is TRBV12-3 or TRBV12-4, with a tentative D call TRBD1 (5 bases). The CDR3 is made up of 13 amino acids. Trimming stripped 8 bases from V and 6 bases from J, with 16 bases between.